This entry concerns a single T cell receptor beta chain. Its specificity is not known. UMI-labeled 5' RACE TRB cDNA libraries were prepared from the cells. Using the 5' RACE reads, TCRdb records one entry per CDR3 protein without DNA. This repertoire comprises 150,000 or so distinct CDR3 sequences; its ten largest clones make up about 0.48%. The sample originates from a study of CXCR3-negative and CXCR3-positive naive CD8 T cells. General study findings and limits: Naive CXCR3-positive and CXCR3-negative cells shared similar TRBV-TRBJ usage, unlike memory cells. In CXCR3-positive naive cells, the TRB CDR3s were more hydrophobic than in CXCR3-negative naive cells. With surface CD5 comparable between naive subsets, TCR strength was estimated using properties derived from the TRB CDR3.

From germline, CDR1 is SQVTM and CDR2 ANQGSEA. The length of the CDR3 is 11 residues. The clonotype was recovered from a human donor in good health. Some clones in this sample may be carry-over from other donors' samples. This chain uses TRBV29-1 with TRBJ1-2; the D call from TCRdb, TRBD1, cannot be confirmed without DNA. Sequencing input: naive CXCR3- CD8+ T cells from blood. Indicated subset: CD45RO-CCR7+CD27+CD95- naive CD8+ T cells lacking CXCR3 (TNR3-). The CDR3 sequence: CSAPDLGGYTF.